This passage covers 3 T cell receptor beta chains from one sample sequenced in a study of shared clonotypes between healthy human individuals. CD45RO-negative CD8 cells positively selected for CCR7 made up the naive population, which excluded terminally differentiated effector memory CD45RA+ cells. Profiling relied on immunoSEQ multiplex PCR, and the TCRdb table lists in-frame clones only, not all of them. The sample includes hundreds of thousands of clones, 95% of them seen just once. The sequenced sample consisted of naive CD8+ T cells sorted from blood. The receptors originated from a woman in her twenties or thirties in good health.

V and J are TRBV4-1 and TRBJ2-3; D uncertain. Germline assignment: CDR1 MGHRA and CDR2 YSYEKL. There are 16 residues in the CDR3. Deletions cut 1 base from V and 5 bases from J, with 16 bases between. CDR3 sequence: CASSQVGLVVVDTQYF. The CDR3 coding sequence is TGCGCCAGCAGCCAAGTGGGTCTGGTAGTTGTAGATACGCAGTATTTT.

This clone showed up just once. This chain connects TRBV30 to TRBJ2-2, with TRBD1 matching over 11 bases. Per the germline V gene, CDR1 is GTSNPN and CDR2 is SVGIG (reference sequence). This CDR3 contains 16 residues. J gave up 8 bases and V 3 bases, and 11 bases lay outside the gene matches. CDR3 residues: CAWSTGQGARGGELFF. The DNA of the CDR3 is TGTGCCTGGAGCACTGGACAGGGGGCTAGGGGAGGGGAGCTGTTTTTT.

The chain couples TRBV9 to TRBJ2-1; no reliable D call. Trimming took 4 bases from V and 5 from J, leaving 7 bases between them. This CDR3 is built from 12 residues. The germline gives CDR1 SGDLS, CDR2 YYNGEE. CDR3 DNA sequence: TGTGCCAGCAGCAAGGACGACAATGAGCAGTTCTTC. Translation gives CASSKDDNEQFF.